The 31 T cell receptor beta chains in this list originate from one sample, sequenced in a study of technical replicates of blood from several donors. TCRdb's table, derived via immunoSEQ multiplex PCR, lists solely in-frame clones and lacks some. The table records about 79,000 clones, roughly 94% of them present only once. The sequenced sample was T cells isolated from PBMCs. These receptors were collected from a human donor in good health.

V gene TRBV11-2 combines with J gene TRBJ1-1; D is unclear. CDR1 and CDR2 from the germline V gene are SGHAT and FQNNGV. With 0 bases removed from V and 1 base from J, the gap between germline ends came to 6 bases. This CDR3 has 14 residues. This CDR3 reads CASSLEVENTEAFF. Here the CDR3 DNA reads TGTGCCAGCAGCTTAGAGGTAGAGAACACTGAAGCTTTCTTT.

This chain links TRBV28 with TRBJ1-5; no reliable D call. CDR3 length: 14 residues. The V gene lost 6 bases and the J gene lost 3 bases, with 12 bases spanning the gap. The germline gives CDR1 MDHEN, CDR2 SYDVKM. CDR3 amino acids: CASRKPEINQPQHF. The CDR3 coding sequence is TGTGCCAGCAGGAAACCAGAAATCAATCAGCCCCAGCATTTT. The full variable domain, in which reference TRBV28 and TRBJ1-5 provide the parts outside the CDR3, is DVKVTQSSRYLVKRTGEKVFLECVQDMDHENMFWYRQDPGLGLRLIYFSYDVKMKEKGDIPEGYSVSREKKERFSLILESASTNQTSMYLCASRKPEINQPQHFGDGTRLSIL.

This clone has only one observation. J is TRBJ2-5 and V is TRBV9; tentative D call: TRBD2 (5 bases). Per germline, CDR1 SGDLS and CDR2 YYNGEE. V was trimmed by 3 bases and J by 2 bases, leaving 14 bases between them. The CDR3 has 15 amino acids. The CDR3 here is CASSAAAHKQETQYF. DNA of the CDR3: TGTGCCAGCAGCGCAGCGGCTCACAAACAAGAGACCCAGTACTTC.

The rearrangement joins TRBV10-2 to TRBJ1-5; the D is unclear. Germline assignment: CDR1 WSHSY and CDR2 SAAADI. The V end was cut by 4 bases, the J end by 7 bases, with 11 bases between. The CDR3 covers 13 residues. DNA for the CDR3: TGCGCCAGCAGTGCAGGAGGGAGCCAGCCCCAGCATTTT. This encodes CASSAGGSQPQHF.

This chain links TRBV5-4 with TRBJ2-1; 12 bases match TRBD2. V was pared by 0 bases and J by 8 bases, with 3 bases of the junction left unmatched. This CDR3 region has 15 residues. Germline V gene lookup returns CDR1 SGHNT and CDR2 YYREEE (reference sequence). The CDR3 nucleotides read TGTGCCAGCAGCTTGGGACTAGCGGGAGTGGATGAGCAGTTCTTC. This sequence encodes CASSLGLAGVDEQFF.

This chain links TRBV27 with TRBJ1-2; possible D gene TRBD1, 5 bases. CDR1 MNHEY and CDR2 SMNVEV come from the germline V gene (reference sequence). The CDR3 length is 17 residues. V was cut by 0 bases and J by 0 bases, with 14 bases left in between. As DNA, the CDR3 is TGTGCCAGCAGTTTATCCCAGGGATCGTTTGCTAACTATGGCTACACCTTC. Residues: CASSLSQGSFANYGYTF.

This clone has a single count. This chain links TRBV2 with TRBJ1-2; D unclear. V shed 7 bases and J shed 2 bases, with 17 bases lying between them. CDR3 length: 15 amino acids. Germline V gives CDR1 SNHLY, CDR2 FYNNEI. CDR3 loop: CASTEVGRVNYGYTF. The DNA for the CDR3 is TGTGCCAGCACCGAAGTGGGGAGGGTAAACTATGGCTACACCTTC.

The chain carries TRBV5-1 and TRBJ2-7; 7 positions agree with TRBD1. Trimming removed 4 bases from V and 3 bases from J; junction bases left unmatched: 10. The V gene's germline CDR1 is SGHRS and CDR2 YFSETQ. This CDR3 has 15 residues. CDR3 amino acids: CASSDRTGTSYEQYF. The CDR3 DNA is TGCGCCAGCAGCGACCGGACAGGTACAAGCTACGAGCAGTACTTC.

This clone was seen once. V and J are TRBV29-1 and TRBJ2-3; perhaps TRBD1 as D (7 bases). CDR3 length: 18 amino acids. Germline lookup yields CDR1 SQVTM and CDR2 ANQGSEA. V gave up 1 base and J gave up 1 base, with 21 bases separating them. This chain's CDR3 is CSVEAGRGAIGGTDTQYF. DNA for the CDR3: TGCAGCGTTGAAGCTGGCAGGGGGGCAATCGGGGGCACAGATACGCAGTATTTT.

The chain has TRBV4-1 and TRBJ2-3; 12 nucleotides align to TRBD1. The ends lost 1 base at V and 6 bases at J; junction bases unmatched: 5. The CDR3 extends over 16 amino acids. The germline V gene has CDR1 MGHRA and CDR2 YSYEKL. This CDR3 reads CASSQAPGQGADTQYF. The CDR3 DNA reads as TGCGCCAGCAGCCAAGCCCCGGGACAGGGGGCGGATACGCAGTATTTT.

V usage is TRBV4-1 and J usage is TRBJ1-5, with 7 bases matching TRBD1. Germline V gives CDR1 MGHRA, CDR2 YSYEKL. Trimming cost V 5 bases and J 2 bases; bases outside gene matches: 21. CDR3 length: 20 amino acids. CDR3 sequence (DNA): TGCGCCAGCAGCAAGGGACCCCGGGACAGCGGTAATAGGGGCAATCAGCCCCAGCATTTT. Translating it yields CASSKGPRDSGNRGNQPQHF.

This chain joins TRBV23-1 and TRBJ2-3; 7 bases are a match to TRBD2. TRBV23-1 is given ORF status, its function remaining uncertain. The junction had 10 bases not matched to a gene; V was cut back by 4 bases and J by 3 bases. This CDR3 spans 16 amino acids. The CDR3 sequence is CASSRGQGLKTDTQYF. CDR3 bases: TGCGCCAGCAGTCGTGGTCAGGGACTAAAAACAGATACGCAGTATTTT.

The V call is TRBV4-1, the J call TRBJ2-1; 9 bases are a match to TRBD2. CDR1 and CDR2 from the germline V gene are MGHRA and YSYEKL. The CDR3 contains 17 residues. V trimming: 0 bases; J trimming: 2 bases; junction bases outside the gene matches: 5. The CDR3, as DNA: TGCGCCAGCAGCCAAGAAGGGCTAGCGGGGCCCTACAATGAGCAGTTCTTC. It translates to CASSQEGLAGPYNEQFF.

The CDR3 nucleotides read TGTGCCAGCAGTGACCACTACCTAGACAGCCCCTCCTATGGCTACACCTTC. Translating gives CASSDHYLDSPSYGYTF. V is TRBV2 and J is TRBJ1-2; D may be TRBD1 (5 bases). V was cut by 3 bases and J by 4 bases, with 21 bases left in between. Germline lookup yields CDR1 SNHLY and CDR2 FYNNEI. The CDR3 loop spans 17 amino acids.

The gene calls are TRBV7-3 and TRBJ2-7; possibly TRBD2 for D (5 bases). The CDR3 consists of 16 residues. V lost 5 bases and J 5 bases, leaving 22 bases between the germline ends. Germline CDR1 and CDR2: SGHTA and FQGTGA. The CDR3 protein is CASSLVGSVPSHEQYF. The CDR3 DNA follows: TGTGCCAGCAGCCTAGTTGGTAGCGTGCCATCCCACGAGCAGTACTTC.

J is TRBJ2-3 and V is TRBV5-6; TRBD2 agrees at 12 bases. The CDR3 is 16 amino acids. Losses at the gene ends were 2 bases for V and 6 bases for J; bases not matched to a gene: 7. Germline loops: CDR1 SGHDT, CDR2 YYEEEE. CDR3 in amino acids: CASSFETSGRFDTQYF. The CDR3 DNA sequence: TGTGCCAGCAGCTTCGAGACTAGCGGGAGATTTGATACGCAGTATTTT.

V usage is TRBV2 and J usage is TRBJ1-2, with D possibly TRBD1 on 6 matching bases. Germline values: CDR1 SNHLY, CDR2 FYNNEI. The CDR3 totals 11 residues. V gave up 6 bases and J gave up 7 bases, with 9 bases separating them. CDR3 nucleotides: TGTGCCAGCAGCGACAGGCGTGGCTACACCTTC. The encoded protein is CASSDRRGYTF. The whole variable domain, filled in from reference TRBV2 and TRBJ1-2, reads EPEVTQTPSHQVTQMGQEVILRCVPISNHLYFYWYRQILGQKVEFLVSFYNNEISEKSEIFDDQFSVERPDGSNFTLKIRSTKLEDSAMYFCASSDRRGYTFGSGTRLTVV.

The V and J genes are TRBV6-5 and TRBJ2-2; maybe TRBD2 (7 bases). Trimming shortened V by 5 bases and J by 5 bases, and 15 bases separated the two germline ends. The CDR3 loop spans 15 amino acids. Germline V gene lookup returns CDR1 MNHEY and CDR2 SVGAGI. CDR3 protein: CASSRGGRGTGELFF. For the CDR3, the DNA is TGTGCCAGCAGTAGGGGGGGGCGTGGGACCGGGGAGCTGTTTTTT.

This chain joins TRBV28 and TRBJ2-7; 12 bases line up with TRBD2. The CDR3 is 14 residues long. The V gene's germline CDR1 is MDHEN and CDR2 SYDVKM. The J segment lost 3 bases and the V segment lost 7 bases, leaving 4 bases of the junction unmatched. In DNA, the CDR3 is TGTGCCAGCACCGAGGGACTAGCGGGCTACGAGCAGTACTTC. Protein: CASTEGLAGYEQYF. Full variable domain (rest looked up from reference TRBV28 and TRBJ2-7): DVKVTQSSRYLVKRTGEKVFLECVQDMDHENMFWYRQDPGLGLRLIYFSYDVKMKEKGDIPEGYSVSREKKERFSLILESASTNQTSMYLCASTEGLAGYEQYFGPGTRLTVT.

The chain links TRBV27 to TRBJ2-3, with D perhaps matching TRBD2 (6 bases). V was clipped by 8 bases and J by 5 bases, with 8 bases between them. The CDR3 is 11 amino acids. Germline-derived CDR1 and CDR2 are MNHEY and SMNVEV (reference sequence). DNA of the CDR3: TGTGCCAGCCGGCGGGGAGATACGCAGTATTTT. It encodes CASRRGDTQYF.

The V call is TRBV7-9, the J call TRBJ2-1; 7 bases line up with TRBD1. The CDR3 is 16 amino acids. Germline trimming cut 0 bases from V and 7 bases from J; bases unmatched to any gene: 9. Germline loops: CDR1 SEHNR, CDR2 FQNEAQ (reference sequence). CDR3 protein: CASSLAQGDSINEQFF. As DNA, the CDR3 is TGTGCCAGCAGCTTAGCGCAAGGGGACAGTATAAATGAGCAGTTCTTC.

This chain links TRBV5-4 with TRBJ1-1; a weak D match, TRBD1 (5 bases). The CDR3 loop spans 17 amino acids. Trimming took off 6 bases at V and 5 bases at J, with 26 bases between the two ends. Germline V gene lookup returns CDR1 SGHNT and CDR2 YYREEE (reference sequence). The CDR3 bases are TGTGCCAGCACCCACCGGGGGACTAGTAGCCCAGGAACTGAAGCTTTCTTT. Translating it yields CASTHRGTSSPGTEAFF.

V gene TRBV7-7 combines with J gene TRBJ2-3, with 9 bases aligning to TRBD2. This CDR3 is 15 amino acids long. Germline values: CDR1 SSHAT, CDR2 FNYEAQ (reference sequence). V lost 6 bases and J lost 5; bases outside the gene matches: 9. The CDR3 bases are TGTGCCAGCAGTCTCGGGTTAGCGGGAGTAGATACGCAGTATTTT. As protein: CASSLGLAGVDTQYF.

CDR3 residues: CSVEYGRGETQYF. The DNA of the CDR3 is TGCAGCGTTGAATATGGTCGGGGGGAGACCCAGTACTTC. V usage is TRBV29-1 and J usage is TRBJ2-5, with D possibly matching TRBD2 (6 bases). V was trimmed by 2 bases and J by 5 bases, leaving 12 bases between them. Germline V gene data show CDR1 as SQVTM and CDR2 as ANQGSEA. This CDR3 spans 13 amino acids. Supplemented by reference TRBV29-1 and TRBJ2-5, the full variable domain reads SAVISQKPSRDICQRGTSLTIQCQVDSQVTMMFWYRQQPGQSLTLIATANQGSEATYESGFVIDKFPISRPNLTFSTLTVSNMSPEDSSIYLCSVEYGRGETQYFGPGTRLLVL.

V is TRBV5-4 and J is TRBJ2-4; 11 bases match TRBD2. Unmatched junction bases numbered 9, after V lost 2 bases and J lost 8 bases. Germline loops: CDR1 SGHNT, CDR2 YYREEE (reference sequence). This CDR3 region has 16 residues. CDR3 in DNA: TGTGCCAGCAGCTTTTATCTAGCGGGGGGTATAGACATTCAGTACTTC. It specifies CASSFYLAGGIDIQYF. Combining the CDR3 with reference TRBV5-4 and TRBJ2-4 gives the whole variable domain ETGVTQSPTHLIKTRGQQVTLRCSSQSGHNTVSWYQQALGQGPQFIFQYYREEENGRGNFPPRFSGLQFPNYSSELNVNALELDDSALYLCASSFYLAGGIDIQYFGAGTRLSVL.

This clone was seen once. The chain uses TRBV5-4 and TRBJ2-1, with D unclear. Trimming removed 0 bases at V and 10 bases at J, with 14 bases between. The germline gives CDR1 SGHNT, CDR2 YYREEE (reference sequence). CDR3 length equals 14 residues. CDR3 region: CASSLGQSDREQFF. The CDR3 DNA sequence: TGTGCCAGCAGCTTGGGACAATCCGATCGGGAGCAGTTCTTC.

The chain has TRBV11-2 and TRBJ1-1; 7 nucleotides agree with TRBD1. CDR3 length: 11 amino acids. V lost 6 bases to trimming and J lost 10 bases; unmatched junction nucleotides: 5. Per germline, CDR1 SGHAT and CDR2 FQNNGV. The CDR3 DNA is TGTGCCAGCAGGGGCCAGGGGGGAGCTTTCTTT. Its translation is CASRGQGGAFF.

The V gene is TRBV11-1, the J gene TRBJ1-3; D possibly corresponds to TRBD1 (6 bases). Germline V gene data show CDR1 as SGHAT and CDR2 as FQDESV (reference sequence). The CDR3 sequence is 17 residues long. Deletions cut 6 bases from V and 0 bases from J, with 18 bases between. The CDR3 DNA reads as TGTGCCAGCAGTAAAACCGGGACACCGAACTCTGGAAACACCATATATTTT. This sequence encodes CASSKTGTPNSGNTIYF.

The chain recombines TRBV11-2 with TRBJ1-2; weak D call: TRBD1 (5 bases). V lost 6 bases and J 3 bases, leaving 11 bases between the germline ends. Germline V gene lookup returns CDR1 SGHAT and CDR2 FQNNGV. The CDR3 is 13 residues long. This chain's CDR3 is CASRNPQDYGYTF. CDR3 DNA sequence: TGTGCCAGCAGAAATCCACAGGACTATGGCTACACCTTC. The full variable domain, its missing parts supplied by reference TRBV11-2 and TRBJ1-2, is EAGVAQSPRYKIIEKRQSVAFWCNPISGHATLYWYQQILGQGPKLLIQFQNNGVVDDSQLPKDRFSAERLKGVDSTLKIQPAKLEDSAVYLCASRNPQDYGYTFGSGTRLTVV.

This sequence joins TRBV10-1 and TRBJ2-1, with TRBD1 as a possible D gene (6 bases). V lost 5 bases, J lost 2 bases, and 10 bases lay in between. Germline V CDR1 and CDR2: WNHNN, SYGVQD (reference sequence). The CDR3 is made up of 14 amino acids. As DNA, the CDR3 is TGCGCCAGCAGTACAGGGTTAACCTACAATGAGCAGTTCTTC. It yields the protein CASSTGLTYNEQFF.

This chain connects TRBV9 to TRBJ1-3; 7 positions match TRBD1. The ends lost 4 bases at V and 3 bases at J; junction bases unmatched: 10. The CDR3 has 16 amino acids. Per germline, CDR1 SGDLS and CDR2 YYNGEE. CDR3 sequence reads: CASSPSLYRGGNTIYF. In DNA, the CDR3 is TGTGCCAGCAGCCCCTCCCTATACAGGGGTGGAAACACCATATATTTT. Supplemented by reference TRBV9 and TRBJ1-3, the full variable domain reads DSGVTQTPKHLITATGQRVTLRCSPRSGDLSVYWYQQSLDQGLQFLIQYYNGEERAKGNILERFSAQQFPDLHSELNLSSLELGDSALYFCASSPSLYRGGNTIYFGEGSWLTVV.